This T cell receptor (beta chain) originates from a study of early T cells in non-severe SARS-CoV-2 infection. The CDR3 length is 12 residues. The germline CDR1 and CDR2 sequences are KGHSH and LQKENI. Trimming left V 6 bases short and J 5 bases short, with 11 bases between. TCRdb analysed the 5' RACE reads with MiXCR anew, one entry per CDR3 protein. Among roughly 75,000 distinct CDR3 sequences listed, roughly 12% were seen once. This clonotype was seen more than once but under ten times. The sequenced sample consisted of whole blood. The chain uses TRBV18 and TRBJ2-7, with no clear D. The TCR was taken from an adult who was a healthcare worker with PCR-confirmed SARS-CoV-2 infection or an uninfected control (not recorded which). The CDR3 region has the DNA TGTGCCAGCTCCGTCCTTGGGAACGAGCAGTACTTC. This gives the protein CASSVLGNEQYF.